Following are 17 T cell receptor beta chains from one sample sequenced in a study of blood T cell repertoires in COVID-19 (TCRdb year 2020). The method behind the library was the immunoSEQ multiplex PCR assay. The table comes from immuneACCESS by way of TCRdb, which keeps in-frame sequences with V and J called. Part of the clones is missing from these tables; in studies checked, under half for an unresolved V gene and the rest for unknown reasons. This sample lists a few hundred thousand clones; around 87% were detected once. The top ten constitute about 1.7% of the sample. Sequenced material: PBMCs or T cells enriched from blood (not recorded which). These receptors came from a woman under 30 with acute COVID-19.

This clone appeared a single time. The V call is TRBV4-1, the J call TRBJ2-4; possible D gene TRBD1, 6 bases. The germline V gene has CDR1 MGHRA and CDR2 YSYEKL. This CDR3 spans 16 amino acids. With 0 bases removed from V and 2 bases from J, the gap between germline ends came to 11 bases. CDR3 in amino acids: CASSQDPTGTKNIQYF. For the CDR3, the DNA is TGCGCCAGCAGCCAAGATCCGACAGGAACCAAAAACATTCAGTACTTC.

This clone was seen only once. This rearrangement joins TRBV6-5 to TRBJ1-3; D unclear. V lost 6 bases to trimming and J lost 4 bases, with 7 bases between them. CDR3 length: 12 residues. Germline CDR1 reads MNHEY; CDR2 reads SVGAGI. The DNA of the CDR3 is TGTGCCAGCAGATCACGGGGAAACACCATATATTTT. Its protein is CASRSRGNTIYF.

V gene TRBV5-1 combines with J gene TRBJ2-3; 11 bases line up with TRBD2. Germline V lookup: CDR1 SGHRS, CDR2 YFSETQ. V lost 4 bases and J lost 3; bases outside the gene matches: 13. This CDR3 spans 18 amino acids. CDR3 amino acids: CASSPTTGLAGLTDTQYF. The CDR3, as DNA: TGCGCCAGCAGCCCTACGACTGGACTAGCGGGTTTAACAGATACGCAGTATTTT.

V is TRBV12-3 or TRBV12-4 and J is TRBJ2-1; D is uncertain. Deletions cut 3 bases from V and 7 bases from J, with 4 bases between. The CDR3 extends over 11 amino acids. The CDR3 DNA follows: TGTGCCAGCAGTTTCGAGAATGAGCAGTTCTTC. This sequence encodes CASSFENEQFF.

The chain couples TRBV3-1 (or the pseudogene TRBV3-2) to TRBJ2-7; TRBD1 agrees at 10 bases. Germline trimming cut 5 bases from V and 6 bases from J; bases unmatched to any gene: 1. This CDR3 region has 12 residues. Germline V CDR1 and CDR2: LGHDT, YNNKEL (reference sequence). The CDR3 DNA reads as TGTGCCAGCAGCTGGACAGGGGGCGAGCAGTACTTC. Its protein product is CASSWTGGEQYF.

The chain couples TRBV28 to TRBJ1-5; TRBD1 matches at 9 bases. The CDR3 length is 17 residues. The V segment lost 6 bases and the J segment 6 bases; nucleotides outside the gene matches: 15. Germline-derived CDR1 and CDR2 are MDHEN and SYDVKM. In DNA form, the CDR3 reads TGTGCCAGCAGCTACATAGGACAGGGGTTGGCGGGTCAGCCCCAGCATTTT. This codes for CASSYIGQGLAGQPQHF.

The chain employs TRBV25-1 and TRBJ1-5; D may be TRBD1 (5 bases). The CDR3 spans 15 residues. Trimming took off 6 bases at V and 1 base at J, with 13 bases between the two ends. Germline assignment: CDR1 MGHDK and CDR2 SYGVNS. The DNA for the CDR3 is TGTGCCAGCAGCCCCGGGGGACGGAGCAATCAGCCCCAGCATTTT. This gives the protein CASSPGGRSNQPQHF.

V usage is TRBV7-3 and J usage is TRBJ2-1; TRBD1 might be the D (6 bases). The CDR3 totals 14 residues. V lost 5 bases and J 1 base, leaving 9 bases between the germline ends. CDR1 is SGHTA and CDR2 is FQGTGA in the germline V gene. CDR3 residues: CASSLDRSYNEQFF. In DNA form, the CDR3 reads TGTGCCAGCAGCCTGGACAGATCCTACAATGAGCAGTTCTTC.

CDR3 in DNA: TGTGCCACCGCCGTGGGAGTGGAGACCCAGTACTTC. It is translated as CATAVGVETQYF. The chain uses TRBV15 and TRBJ2-5; perhaps TRBD2 as D (5 bases). The V and J ends lost 8 bases and 5 bases respectively, with 12 bases between them. CDR1 is LNHNV and CDR2 is YYDKDF in the germline V gene (reference sequence). This CDR3 has 12 residues.

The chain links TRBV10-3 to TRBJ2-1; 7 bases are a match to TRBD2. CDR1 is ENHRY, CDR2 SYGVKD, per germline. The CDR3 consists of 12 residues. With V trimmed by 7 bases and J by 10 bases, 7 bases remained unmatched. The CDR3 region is CAIKWLADEQFF. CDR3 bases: TGTGCCATCAAATGGCTAGCGGACGAGCAGTTCTTC.

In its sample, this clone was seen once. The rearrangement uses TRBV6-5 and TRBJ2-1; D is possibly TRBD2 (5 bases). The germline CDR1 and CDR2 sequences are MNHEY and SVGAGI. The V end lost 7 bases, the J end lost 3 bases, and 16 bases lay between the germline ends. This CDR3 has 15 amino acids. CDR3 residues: CASIWAVGGYNEQFF. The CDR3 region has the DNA TGTGCCAGCATTTGGGCAGTCGGAGGCTACAATGAGCAGTTCTTC.

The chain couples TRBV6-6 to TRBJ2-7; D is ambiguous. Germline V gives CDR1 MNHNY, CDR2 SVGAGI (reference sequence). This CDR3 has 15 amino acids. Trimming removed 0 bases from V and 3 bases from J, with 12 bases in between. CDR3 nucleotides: TGTGCCAGCAGTTACTCGGCGGTTGGCTACTACGAGCAGTACTTC. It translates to CASSYSAVGYYEQYF.

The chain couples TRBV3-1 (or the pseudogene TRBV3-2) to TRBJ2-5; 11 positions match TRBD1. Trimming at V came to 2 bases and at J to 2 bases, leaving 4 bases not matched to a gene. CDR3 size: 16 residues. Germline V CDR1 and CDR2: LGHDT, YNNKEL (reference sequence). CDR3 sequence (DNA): TGTGCCAGCAGCCAACTCTGGGACAGGGGGCAAGAGACCCAGTACTTC. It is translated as CASSQLWDRGQETQYF.

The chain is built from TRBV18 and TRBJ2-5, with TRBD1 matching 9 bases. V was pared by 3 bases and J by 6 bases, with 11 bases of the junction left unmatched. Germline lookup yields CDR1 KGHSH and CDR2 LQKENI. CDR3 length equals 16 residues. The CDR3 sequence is CASSPRTGDMEKTQYF. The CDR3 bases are TGTGCCAGCTCACCCAGGACAGGGGATATGGAAAAGACCCAGTACTTC. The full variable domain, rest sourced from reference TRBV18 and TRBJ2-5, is NAGVMQNPRHLVRRRGQEARLRCSPMKGHSHVYWYRQLPEEGLKFMVYLQKENIIDESGMPKERFSAEFPKEGPSILRIQQVVRGDSAAYFCASSPRTGDMEKTQYFGPGTRLLVL.

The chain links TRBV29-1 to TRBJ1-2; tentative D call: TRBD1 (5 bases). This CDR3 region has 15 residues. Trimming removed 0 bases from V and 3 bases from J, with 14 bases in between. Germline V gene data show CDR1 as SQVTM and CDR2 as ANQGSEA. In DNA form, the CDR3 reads TGCAGCGTTGAAGATAGTCAGGGTAGAGACTATGGCTACACCTTC. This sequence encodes CSVEDSQGRDYGYTF.

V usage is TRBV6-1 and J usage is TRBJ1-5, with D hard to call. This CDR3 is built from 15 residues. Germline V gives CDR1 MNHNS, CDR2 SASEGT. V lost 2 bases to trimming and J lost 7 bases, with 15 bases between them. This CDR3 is CASSESGQRGQPQHF. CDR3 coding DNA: TGTGCCAGCAGTGAATCAGGCCAGCGGGGACAGCCCCAGCATTTT.

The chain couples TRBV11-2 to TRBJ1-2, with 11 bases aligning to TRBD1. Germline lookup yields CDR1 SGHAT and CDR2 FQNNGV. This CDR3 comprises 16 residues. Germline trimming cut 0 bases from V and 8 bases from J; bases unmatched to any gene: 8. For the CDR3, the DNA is TGTGCCAGCAGCTTAGATTCCGGGACAGGGGGTTGGGGCTACACCTTC. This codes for CASSLDSGTGGWGYTF. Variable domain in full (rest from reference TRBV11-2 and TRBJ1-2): EAGVAQSPRYKIIEKRQSVAFWCNPISGHATLYWYQQILGQGPKLLIQFQNNGVVDDSQLPKDRFSAERLKGVDSTLKIQPAKLEDSAVYLCASSLDSGTGGWGYTFGSGTRLTVV.